The rows below give T cell receptor beta chains drawn from one sample of a study of cytomegalovirus exposure and HLA in healthy donors. Data came from immunoSEQ multiplex PCR; TCRdb stores just in-frame clones and leaves some out. The sample table sets out about 41,000 clones. Sequences were obtained from PBMCs. All receptors derive from a man under 40 in good health and CMV-seronegative. The CDR3 runs from the conserved cysteine through the conserved F or W. D genes are given only for firm matches.

j_call | v_call | d_call | cdr3_length | cdr3_nt | cdr3_aa
TRBJ2-1 | TRBV9 | - | 16 | TGTGCCAGCAGCGCGACGGGGGTCAGCTCCTACAATGAGCAGTTCTTC | CASSATGVSSYNEQFF
TRBJ1-5 | TRBV4-1 | - | 14 | TGCGCCAGCAGCCAAGCGGGGAGCAATCAGCCCCAGCATTTT | CASSQAGSNQPQHF
TRBJ1-5 | TRBV6-6 | TRBD1 | 14 | TGTGCCAGCAGAATACAGGGGGCGAATCAGCCCCAGCATTTT | CASRIQGANQPQHF
TRBJ2-4 | TRBV5-1 | - | 14 | TGCGCCAGCAGCTTGGCCGCTAGCTGGGACATTCAGTACTTC | CASSLAASWDIQYF
TRBJ1-6 | TRBV9 | - | 14 | TGTGCCAGCAGCCAAAGGACAGATAATTCACCCCTCCACTTT | CASSQRTDNSPLHF
TRBJ1-2 | TRBV2 | - | 15 | TGTGCCAGCAGTAAGGGGGGGTGGGGAAACTATGGCTACACCTTC | CASSKGGWGNYGYTF
TRBJ2-5 | TRBV5-1 | - | 13 | TGCGCCAGCAGCTTGATAGGGGGAGAGACCCAGTACTTC | CASSLIGGETQYF
TRBJ2-2 | TRBV4-1 | TRBD2 | 14 | TGCGCCAGCAGCCCACACGGGGGGACTGGGGAGCTGTTTTTT | CASSPHGGTGELFF
TRBJ1-4 | TRBV5-1 | - | 14 | TGCGCCAGCAGCTCCACAGGGAGTTGGGAAAAACTGTTTTTT | CASSSTGSWEKLFF
TRBJ1-3 | TRBV9 | TRBD1 | 15 | TGTGCCAGCAGCGTCAGGGGGGTCTCTGGAAACACCATATATTTT | CASSVRGVSGNTIYF
TRBJ2-2 | TRBV7-8 | - | 15 | TGTGCCAGCAGCCCACAGGGTCTGTACACCGGGGAGCTGTTTTTT | CASSPQGLYTGELFF
TRBJ1-3 | TRBV4-3 | - | 16 | TGCGCCAGCAGCCAAGATTTGAGAACACAGGGAAACAACATATATTTT | CASSQDLRTQGNNIYF
TRBJ1-1 | TRBV11-2 | - | 14 | TGTGCCAGCAGCTTAGCTGGGGGGTCCACTGAAGCTTTCTTT | CASSLAGGSTEAFF
TRBJ1-5 | TRBV5-5 | - | 15 | TGTGCCAGCAGCTTTGCCCCGGGGAGCAATCAGCCCCAGCATTTT | CASSFAPGSNQPQHF
TRBJ2-7 | TRBV6-1 | - | 15 | TGTGCCAGCAGGTCGATCCGGGACTTTCCCTACGAGCAGTACTTC | CASRSIRDFPYEQYF
TRBJ2-5 | TRBV18 | TRBD2 | 14 | TGTGCCAGCTCACCAGGGACTAGCGGGGAGACCCAGTACTTC | CASSPGTSGETQYF
TRBJ1-2 | TRBV19 | - | 12 | TGTGCCAGTAGTCTAACAGAGTATGGCTACACCTTC | CASSLTEYGYTF
TRBJ2-1 | TRBV15 | TRBD1 | 14 | TGTGCCAACAATAGGGACAGGGGTCACAATGAGCAGTTCTTC | CANNRDRGHNEQFF
TRBJ1-5 | TRBV27 | - | 14 | TGTGCCAGCAGTTTACGGGTGGGCAATCAGCCCCAGCATTTT | CASSLRVGNQPQHF
TRBJ2-7 | TRBV29-1 | - | 11 | TGCAGCGTCGTCCGAGCCTACGAGCAGTACTTC | CSVVRAYEQYF
TRBJ2-7 | TRBV7-9 | - | 12 | TGTGCCAGCAGCTCCCTCCCCTACGAGCAGTACTTC | CASSSLPYEQYF
TRBJ2-5 | TRBV5-1 | - | 14 | TGCGCCAGCAGCTTGGTAACAGGAATGGAGACCCAGTACTTC | CASSLVTGMETQYF
TRBJ2-1 | TRBV2 | - | 15 | TGTGCCAGCAGCCAGGGCCCTTCAAACTTCAATGAGCAGTTCTTC | CASSQGPSNFNEQFF
TRBJ2-7 | TRBV11-2 | - | 12 | TGTGCCAGCAGCCCTTCTTTGTACGAGCAGTACTTC | CASSPSLYEQYF
TRBJ2-1 | TRBV9 | TRBD2 | 14 | TGTGCCAGCAGCCCCCCGACTAGCTCGAATGAGCAGTTCTTC | CASSPPTSSNEQFF
TRBJ2-2 | TRBV6-1 | - | 17 | TGTGCCAGCAGTGAATACCGGGACTCAAGGAGGACCGGGGAGCTGTTTTTT | CASSEYRDSRRTGELFF
TRBJ2-1 | TRBV18 | - | 15 | TGTGCCAGCTCACCCCGGGCCAGGGCCTACAATGAGCAGTTCTTC | CASSPRARAYNEQFF
TRBJ2-1 | TRBV7-2 | - | 12 | TGTGCCAGCAGCGCGACGCTTGGGCGGCAGTTCTTC | CASSATLGRQFF
TRBJ1-1 | TRBV19 | - | 13 | TGTGCCAGTAGTATCGGGGGGAGCACTGAAGCTTTCTTT | CASSIGGSTEAFF
TRBJ2-5 | TRBV7-9 | - | 15 | TGTGCCAGCAGCTTAGGGGCCGTCGGGGGAGAGACCCAGTACTTC | CASSLGAVGGETQYF
TRBJ1-5 | TRBV6-6 | - | 11 | TGTGCCAGCAGTCAAAATCAGCCCCAGCATTTT | CASSQNQPQHF
TRBJ2-5 | TRBV19 | TRBD1 | 16 | TGTGCCAGTAGCACGCTGAACAGGGGGCGTTGGGAGACCCAGTACTTC | CASSTLNRGRWETQYF
TRBJ1-1 | TRBV19 | TRBD1 | 11 | TGTGCCAGTAGCAGGACAGGGTTCGCTTTCTTT | CASSRTGFAFF
TRBJ1-5 | TRBV11-2 | - | 13 | TGTGCCAGCAGCTTAACAGATAATCAGCCCCAGCATTTT | CASSLTDNQPQHF
TRBJ1-1 | TRBV7-8 | TRBD1 | 15 | TGTGCCAGCAGCTTATCGGGACAGGGGAGAACTGAAGCTTTCTTT | CASSLSGQGRTEAFF
TRBJ2-3 | TRBV30 | TRBD2 | 15 | TGTGCCGGGAGGCGACTAGCGGGAGGAATAGATACGCAGTATTTT | CAGRRLAGGIDTQYF
TRBJ2-4 | TRBV5-1 | - | 13 | TGCGCCAGGGCAGGGGTAGCCAAAAACATTCAGTACTTC | CARAGVAKNIQYF
TRBJ1-5 | TRBV30 | - | 13 | TGTGCCTGGTCCGGCCAGGGATATCAGCCCCAGCATTTT | CAWSGQGYQPQHF
TRBJ1-2 | TRBV5-6 | - | 16 | TGTGCCAGCAGCCGGTTTGACAGAATTCTTAACTATGGCTACACCTTC | CASSRFDRILNYGYTF
TRBJ1-5 | TRBV6-1 | TRBD1 | 20 | TGTGCCAGCAGTGCTCGGGGCACAGGGGGGAGTATAGGTGCGAATCAGCCCCAGCATTTT | CASSARGTGGSIGANQPQHF
TRBJ2-3 | TRBV5-1 | TRBD2 | 16 | TGCGCCAGCAGCTTGGAAGCGGGGGGGTATACAGATACGCAGTATTTT | CASSLEAGGYTDTQYF
TRBJ1-4 | TRBV11-2 | - | 14 | TGTGCCAGCAGCTTAGCCCTTACAGGGGAAAAACTGTTTTTT | CASSLALTGEKLFF